This T cell receptor (beta chain) comes out of a study of blood T cell repertoires in COVID-19. Germline CDR1 and CDR2: SGHNT and YENEEA. V lost 6 bases to trimming and J lost 2 bases, with 22 bases between them. This CDR3 contains 17 residues. Donors in Cohort 3 who had recovered were those with two negative PCRs, healthcare professional clearance, or resolution of their symptoms. Authors' analysis steps: Reference gene primers were amplified, and this amplification served to estimate nucleated cell counts. The table came from immunoSEQ multiplex PCR; TCRdb's copy has only in-frame clones and leaves some out. From that table come the V and J calls and clone size; the DNA was used to work out D and trimming. This table has a few hundred thousand clones, over 75% appearing once.

V gene TRBV11-3 combines with J gene TRBJ2-5; the D gene is possibly TRBD1 (6 bases). The origin of this receptor is a woman in her 40s who had recovered from COVID-19. Specimen: PBMCs or T cells enriched from blood (not recorded which). The CDR3 loop is CASRRRQAAVNQETQYF. The DNA of the CDR3 is TGTGCCAGCAGAAGAAGACAGGCAGCGGTTAATCAAGAGACCCAGTACTTC.